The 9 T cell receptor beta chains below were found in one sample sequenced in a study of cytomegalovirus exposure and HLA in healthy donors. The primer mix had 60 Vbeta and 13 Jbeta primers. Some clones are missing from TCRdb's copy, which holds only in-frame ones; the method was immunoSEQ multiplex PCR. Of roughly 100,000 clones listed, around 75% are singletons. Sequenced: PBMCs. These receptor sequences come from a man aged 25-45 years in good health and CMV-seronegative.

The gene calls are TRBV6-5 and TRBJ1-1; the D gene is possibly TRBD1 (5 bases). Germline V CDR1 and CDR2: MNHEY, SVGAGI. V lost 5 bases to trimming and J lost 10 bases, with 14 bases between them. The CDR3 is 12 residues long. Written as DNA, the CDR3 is TGTGCCAGCAGTCCGGGGGTCCGGGGAGCTTTCTTT. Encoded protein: CASSPGVRGAFF.

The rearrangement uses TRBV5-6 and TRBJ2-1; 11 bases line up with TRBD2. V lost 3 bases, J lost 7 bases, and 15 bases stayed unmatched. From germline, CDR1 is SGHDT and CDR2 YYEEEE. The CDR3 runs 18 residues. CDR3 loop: CASSSLAGGWGGRNEQFF. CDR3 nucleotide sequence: TGTGCCAGCAGCTCGCTAGCGGGAGGTTGGGGGGGTCGTAATGAGCAGTTCTTC. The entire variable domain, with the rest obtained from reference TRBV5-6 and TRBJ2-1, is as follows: DAGVTQSPTHLIKTRGQQVTLRCSPKSGHDTVSWYQQALGQGPQFIFQYYEEEERQRGNFPDRFSGHQFPNYSSELNVNALLLGDSALYLCASSSLAGGWGGRNEQFFGPGTRLTVL.

The CDR3 reads CAWSIGQGLNQPQHF. Here the CDR3 DNA reads TGTGCCTGGAGTATAGGACAGGGCTTGAATCAGCCCCAGCATTTT. The chain employs TRBV30 and TRBJ1-5; TRBD1 matches 8 bases. Per the germline V gene, CDR1 is GTSNPN and CDR2 is SVGIG (reference sequence). The J segment lost 4 bases and the V segment lost 2 bases, leaving 7 bases of the junction unmatched. CDR3 length equals 15 residues.

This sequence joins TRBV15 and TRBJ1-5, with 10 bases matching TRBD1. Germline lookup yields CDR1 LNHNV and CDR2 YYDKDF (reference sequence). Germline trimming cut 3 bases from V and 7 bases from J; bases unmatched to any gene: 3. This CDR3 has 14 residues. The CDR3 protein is CATSRGQGSQPQHF. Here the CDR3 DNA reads TGTGCCACCAGCAGGGGACAGGGGAGCCAGCCCCAGCATTTT.

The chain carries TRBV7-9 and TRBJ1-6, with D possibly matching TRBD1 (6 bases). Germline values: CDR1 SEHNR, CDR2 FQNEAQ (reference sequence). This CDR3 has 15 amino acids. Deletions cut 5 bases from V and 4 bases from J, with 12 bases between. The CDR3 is CASSPGTFYNSPLHF. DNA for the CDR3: TGTGCCAGCAGCCCAGGGACATTTTATAATTCACCCCTCCACTTT.

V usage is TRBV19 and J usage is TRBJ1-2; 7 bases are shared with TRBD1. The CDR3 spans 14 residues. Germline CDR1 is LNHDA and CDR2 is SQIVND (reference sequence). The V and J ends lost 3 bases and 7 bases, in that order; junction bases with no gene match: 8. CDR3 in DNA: TGTGCCAGTAGTATGGGGGACAGAAGAGGTGGCTACACCTTC. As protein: CASSMGDRRGGYTF.

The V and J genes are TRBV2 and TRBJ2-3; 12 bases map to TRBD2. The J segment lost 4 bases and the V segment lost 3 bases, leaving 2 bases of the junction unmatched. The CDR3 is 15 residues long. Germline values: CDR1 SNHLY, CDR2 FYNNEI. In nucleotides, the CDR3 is TGTGCCAGCAGTGAGACTAGCGGGAGCCCAGATACGCAGTATTTT. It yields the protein CASSETSGSPDTQYF.

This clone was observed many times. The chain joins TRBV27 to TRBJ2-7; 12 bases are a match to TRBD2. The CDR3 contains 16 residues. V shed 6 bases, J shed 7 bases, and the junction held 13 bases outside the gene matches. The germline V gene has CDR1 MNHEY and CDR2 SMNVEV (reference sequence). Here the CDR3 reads CASSPTLAGGPREQYF. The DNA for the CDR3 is TGTGCCAGCAGCCCTACTCTAGCGGGAGGGCCGAGGGAGCAGTACTTC.

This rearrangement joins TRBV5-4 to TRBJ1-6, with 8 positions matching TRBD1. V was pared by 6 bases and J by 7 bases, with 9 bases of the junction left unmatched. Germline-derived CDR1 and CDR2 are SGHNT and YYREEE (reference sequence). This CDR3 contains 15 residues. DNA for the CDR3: TGTGCCAGCACCGCCGGGGACAGGAAAAATTCACCCCTCCACTTT. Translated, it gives CASTAGDRKNSPLHF. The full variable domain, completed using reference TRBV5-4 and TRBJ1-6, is ETGVTQSPTHLIKTRGQQVTLRCSSQSGHNTVSWYQQALGQGPQFIFQYYREEENGRGNFPPRFSGLQFPNYSSELNVNALELDDSALYLCASTAGDRKNSPLHFGNGTRLTVT.